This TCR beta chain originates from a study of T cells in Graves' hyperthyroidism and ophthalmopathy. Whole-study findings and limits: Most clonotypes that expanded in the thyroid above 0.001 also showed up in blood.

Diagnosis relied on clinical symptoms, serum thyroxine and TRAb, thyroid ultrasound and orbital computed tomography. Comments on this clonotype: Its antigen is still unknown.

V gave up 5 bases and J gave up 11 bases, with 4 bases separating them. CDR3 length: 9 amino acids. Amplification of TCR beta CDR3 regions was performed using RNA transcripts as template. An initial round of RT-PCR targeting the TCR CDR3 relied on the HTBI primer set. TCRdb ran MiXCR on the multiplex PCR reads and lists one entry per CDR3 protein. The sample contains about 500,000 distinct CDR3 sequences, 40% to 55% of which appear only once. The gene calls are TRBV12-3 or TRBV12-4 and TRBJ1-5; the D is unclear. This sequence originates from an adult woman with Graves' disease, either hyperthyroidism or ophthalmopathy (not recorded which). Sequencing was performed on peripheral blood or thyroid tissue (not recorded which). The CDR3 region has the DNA TGTGCCAGCAGTCGGACCCAGCATTTT. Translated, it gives CASSRTQHF.